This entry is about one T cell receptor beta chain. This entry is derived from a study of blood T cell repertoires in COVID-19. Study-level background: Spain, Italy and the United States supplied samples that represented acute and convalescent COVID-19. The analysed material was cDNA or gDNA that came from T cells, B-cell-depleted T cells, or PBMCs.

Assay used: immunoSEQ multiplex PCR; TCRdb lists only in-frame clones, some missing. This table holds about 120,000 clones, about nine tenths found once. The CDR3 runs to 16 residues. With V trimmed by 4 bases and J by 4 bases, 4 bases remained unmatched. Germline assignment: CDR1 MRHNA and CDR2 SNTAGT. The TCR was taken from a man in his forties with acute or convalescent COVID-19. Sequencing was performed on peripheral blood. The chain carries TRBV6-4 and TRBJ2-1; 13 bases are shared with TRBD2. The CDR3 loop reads CASSVTSGRTYNEQFF. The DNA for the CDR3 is TGTGCCAGCAGTGTGACTAGCGGGAGGACATACAATGAGCAGTTCTTC.